This entry describes one T cell receptor (beta chain). Its antigen remains unidentified. V dropped 3 bases and J dropped 6 bases, with 9 bases sitting between them. This CDR3 is built from 12 residues. Germline values: CDR1 MDHEN, CDR2 SYDVKM. The sample is drawn from a study of STAT5B mutations in CD4+ large granular lymphocyte leukemia. Healthy controls were blood donor buffy coats. Findings of the study overall: Top patient clones used TRBV06 genes more often: 8/27 versus 2/35 in controls.

Study processing details: A productive frequency of 2.59 x 10-5 was the lowest detectable. TCRdb keeps only in-frame clones here, not all; method: immunoSEQ multiplex PCR. The V and J calls and clone size were taken over from that table, and D and trimming were inferred from the DNA. Counted here are 30,000 to 40,000 clones, about 85% occurring once; the ten biggest clones make up approximately 3.5%. The clonotype was recovered from a human donor in good health. The J gene is TRBJ2-7, the V gene TRBV28; D gene ambiguous. Material: CD4+ T cells from blood buffy coats. The CDR3 DNA reads TGTGCCAGCAGTTTGACCAGCCTCGAGCAGTACTTC. It encodes CASSLTSLEQYF.